Listed below are T cell receptor beta chains from one sample, sequenced in a study of blood T cell repertoires in COVID-19. Clones were sequenced by immunoSEQ multiplex PCR, and TCRdb holds only the in-frame ones, with some missing. The top ten clones hold about 1% of a sample with 370,000 or so clones, roughly 80% of them seen once. What was sequenced was peripheral blood. The receptors here all came from a human donor with acute or convalescent COVID-19. The donor label of this sample is uncertain. CDR3s include the opening cysteine and the closing phenylalanine or tryptophan. Fields, in order: D gene, V gene, clone size, CDR3 length, J gene, CDR3 DNA, CDR3 protein. D genes are given only for firm matches. The listing skips clone size in some rows; elsewhere it reads once, few, many or a size class.

D gene: -; V gene: TRBV21-1; clone size: -; CDR3 length: 19; J gene: TRBJ2-1; CDR3 DNA: TGTGCCAGCAGCCTGGAAAGGGCGGGACTAGCGGGAGAGTACAATGAGCAGTTCTTC; CDR3 protein: CASSLERAGLAGEYNEQFF
D gene: -; V gene: TRBV6-5; clone size: -; CDR3 length: 15; J gene: TRBJ1-2; CDR3 DNA: TGTGCCAGCAGTCACGGGGCGGGGGCATACTATGGCTACACCTTC; CDR3 protein: CASSHGAGAYYGYTF
D gene: -; V gene: TRBV7-9; clone size: few; CDR3 length: 15; J gene: TRBJ1-1; CDR3 DNA: TGTGCCAGCAGCTCCGGAAAGGGAGGGAACACTGAAGCTTTCTTT; CDR3 protein: CASSSGKGGNTEAFF
D gene: -; V gene: TRBV28; clone size: -; CDR3 length: 15; J gene: TRBJ1-2; CDR3 DNA: TGTGCCAGCAGTTTAGAGACCGGAGGTGACTATGGCTACACCTTC; CDR3 protein: CASSLETGGDYGYTF
D gene: TRBD1; V gene: TRBV19; clone size: -; CDR3 length: 18; J gene: TRBJ1-1; CDR3 DNA: TGTGCCAGTACCCCAGGACTGGGACAGGGGGGTTTGAACACTGAAGCTTTCTTT; CDR3 protein: CASTPGLGQGGLNTEAFF
D gene: TRBD1; V gene: TRBV19; clone size: -; CDR3 length: 14; J gene: TRBJ1-5; CDR3 DNA: TGTGCCAGTAGTCGGGGACAGTCTCATCAGCCCCAGCATTTT; CDR3 protein: CASSRGQSHQPQHF
D gene: TRBD1; V gene: TRBV27; clone size: -; CDR3 length: 14; J gene: TRBJ2-1; CDR3 DNA: TGTGCCAGCAGTTCCGGGACAGCCGGTTTCGAGCAGTTCTTC; CDR3 protein: CASSSGTAGFEQFF
D gene: TRBD1; V gene: TRBV12-5; clone size: few; CDR3 length: 14; J gene: TRBJ1-4; CDR3 DNA: TGTGCTAGTGGCTCCGGGACAGTTAATGAAAAACTGTTTTTT; CDR3 protein: CASGSGTVNEKLFF
D gene: TRBD1; V gene: TRBV7-8; clone size: -; CDR3 length: 13; J gene: TRBJ1-2; CDR3 DNA: TGTGCCAGCAGACAAAGGACAGGGGAAGGCTACACCTTC; CDR3 protein: CASRQRTGEGYTF
D gene: -; V gene: TRBV14; clone size: -; CDR3 length: 12; J gene: TRBJ1-1; CDR3 DNA: TGTGCCACCGGACAGACCAACACTGAAGCTTTCTTT; CDR3 protein: CATGQTNTEAFF
D gene: TRBD2; V gene: TRBV15; clone size: -; CDR3 length: 17; J gene: TRBJ2-1; CDR3 DNA: TGTGCCACCAGCCCTCACGGGGGAGCGGGGGGGCACAATGAGCAGTTCTTC; CDR3 protein: CATSPHGGAGGHNEQFF
D gene: -; V gene: TRBV2; clone size: -; CDR3 length: 14; J gene: TRBJ1-5; CDR3 DNA: TGTGCCAGCAGTGAAATAGCTAGCAATCAGCCCCAGCATTTT; CDR3 protein: CASSEIASNQPQHF
D gene: -; V gene: TRBV24-1; clone size: -; CDR3 length: 14; J gene: TRBJ1-2; CDR3 DNA: TGTGCCACCAGTGATGGGGGACAATTCCATGGCTACACCTTC; CDR3 protein: CATSDGGQFHGYTF
D gene: TRBD1; V gene: TRBV5-1; clone size: few; CDR3 length: 16; J gene: TRBJ1-4; CDR3 DNA: TGCGCCAGCAGCATGGACAGGGGGACAACTAATGAAAAACTGTTTTTT; CDR3 protein: CASSMDRGTTNEKLFF
D gene: -; V gene: TRBV12-3/TRBV12-4; clone size: -; CDR3 length: 13; J gene: TRBJ2-5; CDR3 DNA: TGTGCCAGCAGCCGGGACTGGGGAGAGACCCAGTACTTC; CDR3 protein: CASSRDWGETQYF
D gene: -; V gene: TRBV2; clone size: -; CDR3 length: 15; J gene: TRBJ1-5; CDR3 DNA: TGTGCCAGCAGTAACCAGGGGCCTCTTTATCAGCCCCAGCATTTT; CDR3 protein: CASSNQGPLYQPQHF
D gene: -; V gene: TRBV29-1; clone size: few; CDR3 length: 13; J gene: TRBJ1-4; CDR3 DNA: TGCAGCGTTGCCAAGAGCCCTAATGAAAAACTGTTTTTT; CDR3 protein: CSVAKSPNEKLFF
D gene: -; V gene: TRBV6-1; clone size: few; CDR3 length: 17; J gene: TRBJ2-7; CDR3 DNA: TGTGCCAGCAGTGTCGGGGCGCTTAGCGGCGATACCTACGAGCAGTACTTC; CDR3 protein: CASSVGALSGDTYEQYF
D gene: TRBD2; V gene: TRBV4-2; clone size: few; CDR3 length: 18; J gene: TRBJ2-1; CDR3 DNA: TGTGCCAGCAGCCAAGAGGCGGCTAGCGGGGGCCTCTACAATGAGCAGTTCTTC; CDR3 protein: CASSQEAASGGLYNEQFF
D gene: -; V gene: TRBV6-5; clone size: -; CDR3 length: 14; J gene: TRBJ1-6; CDR3 DNA: TGTGCCACGACTCGGGGGGGCGGTAATTCACCCCTCCACTTT; CDR3 protein: CATTRGGGNSPLHF
D gene: -; V gene: TRBV7-9; clone size: -; CDR3 length: 13; J gene: TRBJ2-1; CDR3 DNA: TGTGCCAGCAGCCCATCAGCGGTGAATGAGCAGTTCTTC; CDR3 protein: CASSPSAVNEQFF
D gene: -; V gene: TRBV7-8; clone size: few; CDR3 length: 14; J gene: TRBJ2-7; CDR3 DNA: TGTGCCAGCAGCTCCACCAAGGGGAAGCACGAGCAGTACTTC; CDR3 protein: CASSSTKGKHEQYF
D gene: TRBD1; V gene: TRBV6-5; clone size: -; CDR3 length: 14; J gene: TRBJ1-5; CDR3 DNA: TGTGCCAGCACGGGACAGACCTTCAATCAGCCCCAGCATTTT; CDR3 protein: CASTGQTFNQPQHF
D gene: TRBD2; V gene: TRBV4-1; clone size: -; CDR3 length: 14; J gene: TRBJ2-7; CDR3 DNA: TGCGCCAGCAGCCAAGTAGGCAGTTCGAGCGGGATGTACTTC; CDR3 protein: CASSQVGSSSGMYF
D gene: TRBD2; V gene: TRBV5-6; clone size: -; CDR3 length: 16; J gene: TRBJ2-1; CDR3 DNA: TGTGCCAGCAGCTTGAGACTAGCGGGAGGGCCAGGGGAGCAGTTCTTC; CDR3 protein: CASSLRLAGGPGEQFF
D gene: -; V gene: TRBV7-6; clone size: -; CDR3 length: 13; J gene: TRBJ2-3; CDR3 DNA: TGTGCCAGCAGCTTAGGGCAGGTGAATACGCAGTATTTT; CDR3 protein: CASSLGQVNTQYF
D gene: TRBD1; V gene: TRBV3-1/TRBV3-2; clone size: once; CDR3 length: 13; J gene: TRBJ1-1; CDR3 DNA: TGTGCCAGCAGCCTAAGACAGGGGGTAGAAGCTTTCTTT; CDR3 protein: CASSLRQGVEAFF
D gene: TRBD1; V gene: TRBV15; clone size: -; CDR3 length: 17; J gene: TRBJ1-5; CDR3 DNA: TGTGCCACCAGCGGACTCAGGACAGGGCAACTAAATCAGCCCCAGCATTTT; CDR3 protein: CATSGLRTGQLNQPQHF
D gene: TRBD1; V gene: TRBV28; clone size: -; CDR3 length: 15; J gene: TRBJ1-5; CDR3 DNA: TGTGCCAGCACCCGACCGGGACAGGGGACTCAGCCCCAGCATTTT; CDR3 protein: CASTRPGQGTQPQHF